This TCR beta chain was sequenced for a study of regulatory T cells in long-lasting Graves disease. This clonotype occurred a few times. Time point here: newly diagnosed GD, antithyroid drugs for less than 3 months. Isolated PBMC RNA provided the starting material for the TCR library. American Thyroid Association guidelines defined how Graves' disease was diagnosed. In building TCR beta libraries, iRepertoire HTBI primers were used together with Arm-PCR of CDR3 regions. TCRdb re-called the multiplex PCR reads through MiXCR, storing one row per CDR3 protein. The sample has about 430,000 distinct CDR3 sequences, about 15% seen once; the top ten hold approximately 8%. These data are also associated with another study on T cells in Graves' hyperthyroidism and ophthalmopathy. That source notes: Hyperthyroidism, newly diagnosed and lasting under 2 months, affected patients aged 18 to 65.

This receptor was obtained from a woman in her thirties or forties with Graves disease. The sequencing used peripheral blood mononuclear cells (PBMCs), collected at new diagnosis, from a patient treated with antithyroid drugs.

Here the CDR3 DNA reads TGTGCCAGCAGCGCCAGAGGGGGTAGGGGTGCTGAAGCTTTCTTT. This encodes CASSARGGRGAEAFF. The V and J genes are TRBV9 and TRBJ1-1; tentative D call: TRBD1 (6 bases). The V end was cut by 3 bases, the J end by 6 bases, with 18 bases between. CDR1 and CDR2 (germline): SGDLS, YYNGEE. The CDR3 contains 15 residues. The entire variable domain, with the rest obtained from reference TRBV9 and TRBJ1-1, is as follows: DSGVTQTPKHLITATGQRVTLRCSPRSGDLSVYWYQQSLDQGLQFLIQYYNGEERAKGNILERFSAQQFPDLHSELNLSSLELGDSALYFCASSARGGRGAEAFFGQGTRLTVV.